These T cell receptor beta chains were read from a single sample in a study of blood T cell repertoires in COVID-19. Some clones are missing from TCRdb's copy, which holds only in-frame ones; the method was immunoSEQ multiplex PCR. Of under 450,000 clones listed, roughly nine tenths are singletons. Sequenced input: PBMCs or T cells enriched from blood (not recorded which). The source of these receptors is a woman in her thirties who had recovered from COVID-19. Both conserved end residues are part of each CDR3. The D gene is left open where the match is weak. Clone size, where shown, is once, few, many, or a class for clones that have expanded.

V: TRBV24-1
size: .
J: TRBJ2-1
D: TRBD2
CDR3: CATSDLRADSGLAEDNEQFF
DNA: TGTGCCACCAGTGATTTGCGGGCGGATTCGGGACTAGCGGAAGACAATGAGCAGTTCTTC

V: TRBV20-1
size: .
J: TRBJ2-7
D: TRBD2
CDR3: CSASDGGVSYEQYF
DNA: TGCAGTGCTAGTGATGGGGGGGTCTCCTACGAGCAGTACTTC

V: TRBV25-1
size: .
J: TRBJ1-2
D: .
CDR3: CASSEQGLGYTF
DNA: TGTGCCAGCAGTGAACAGGGCCTAGGCTACACCTTC

V: TRBV3-1/TRBV3-2
size: .
J: TRBJ2-7
D: .
CDR3: CASSRGISYEQYF
DNA: TGTGCCAGCAGCCGAGGAATCTCCTACGAGCAGTACTTC

V: TRBV2
size: .
J: TRBJ2-1
D: .
CDR3: CASSAPSSFGEQFF
DNA: TGTGCCAGCAGTGCCCCTTCTAGCTTTGGGGAGCAGTTCTTC

V: TRBV29-1
size: .
J: TRBJ2-1
D: TRBD2
CDR3: CSVEGSGRAIFYNEQFF
DNA: TGCAGCGTTGAGGGGAGCGGGAGGGCCATATTCTACAATGAGCAGTTCTTC

V: TRBV7-8
size: .
J: TRBJ2-5
D: TRBD1
CDR3: CASSVGQGDETQYF
DNA: TGTGCCAGCAGCGTCGGACAGGGGGATGAGACCCAGTACTTC

V: TRBV24-1
size: .
J: TRBJ2-3
D: TRBD1
CDR3: CATSPTGPSTDTQYF
DNA: TGTGCCACCAGTCCGACAGGGCCTAGCACAGATACGCAGTATTTT

V: TRBV27
size: .
J: TRBJ1-6
D: .
CDR3: CASLGSYNSLLHF
DNA: TGTGCCAGCCTGGGGAGCTATAATTCACTCCTCCACTTT

V: TRBV2
size: .
J: TRBJ2-3
D: TRBD2
CDR3: CASHLAGRTDTQYF
DNA: TGTGCCAGTCATCTAGCGGGCCGCACAGATACGCAGTATTTT

V: TRBV3-1/TRBV3-2
size: .
J: TRBJ2-1
D: .
CDR3: CASLDRASENNEQFF
DNA: TGTGCCAGCCTTGACCGGGCTAGCGAGAACAATGAGCAGTTCTTC

V: TRBV7-9
size: .
J: TRBJ2-5
D: TRBD2
CDR3: CASSPISSGTETQYF
DNA: TGTGCCAGCAGCCCAATCTCTAGCGGTACAGAGACCCAGTACTTC

V: TRBV7-9
size: .
J: TRBJ2-7
D: .
CDR3: CASSLDIVPYEQYF
DNA: TGTGCCAGCAGCTTAGATATAGTCCCCTACGAGCAGTACTTC

V: TRBV20-1
size: .
J: TRBJ2-1
D: .
CDR3: CSASGPTSSYNEQFF
DNA: TGCAGTGCTAGTGGGCCCACAAGCTCCTACAATGAGCAGTTCTTC

V: TRBV3-1/TRBV3-2
size: .
J: TRBJ1-6
D: TRBD1
CDR3: CASSQDRTSYNSPLHF
DNA: TGTGCCAGCAGCCAGGACAGGACGTCCTATAATTCACCCCTCCACTTT

V: TRBV15
size: .
J: TRBJ1-1
D: .
CDR3: CATSRPRVATEAFF
DNA: TGTGCCACCAGCAGGCCCCGGGTGGCGACTGAAGCTTTCTTT

V: TRBV2
size: once
J: TRBJ1-3
D: TRBD1
CDR3: CASRQGQGNTIYF
DNA: TGTGCCAGCAGACAAGGACAGGGGAACACCATATATTTT

V: TRBV7-9
size: .
J: TRBJ1-4
D: TRBD1
CDR3: CASSLGQGPPNEKLFF
DNA: TGTGCCAGCAGCTTAGGACAGGGGCCTCCTAATGAAAAACTGTTTTTT

V: TRBV3-1/TRBV3-2
size: .
J: TRBJ1-2
D: .
CDR3: CASSPEHYYGYTF
DNA: TGTGCCAGCAGCCCTGAGCATTACTATGGCTACACCTTC

V: TRBV9
size: .
J: TRBJ1-2
D: .
CDR3: CASSVALDLNGYTF
DNA: TGTGCCAGCAGCGTAGCCCTGGACTTGAATGGCTACACCTTC

V: TRBV27
size: .
J: TRBJ2-7
D: TRBD2
CDR3: CASSSRTSGAYEQYF
DNA: TGTGCCAGCAGTTCCCGGACTAGCGGGGCCTACGAGCAGTACTTC

V: TRBV7-9
size: .
J: TRBJ2-5
D: .
CDR3: CASSFHRTTIEETQYF
DNA: TGTGCCAGCAGCTTTCACAGGACGACCATAGAAGAGACCCAGTACTTC

V: TRBV27
size: .
J: TRBJ2-3
D: TRBD2
CDR3: CASSYTSTSGMTDTQYF
DNA: TGTGCCAGCAGTTATACCTCGACTAGCGGGATGACAGATACGCAGTATTTT

V: TRBV5-1
size: .
J: TRBJ2-1
D: TRBD1
CDR3: CASSLGTGPYNEQFF
DNA: TGCGCCAGCAGCCTCGGGACAGGGCCATACAATGAGCAGTTCTTC

V: TRBV5-5
size: .
J: TRBJ1-4
D: TRBD1
CDR3: CASSLGTGLNEKLFF
DNA: TGTGCCAGCAGCTTGGGGACAGGTCTTAATGAAAAACTGTTTTTT

V: TRBV28
size: .
J: TRBJ1-4
D: .
CDR3: CASSSYNEKLFF
DNA: TGTGCCAGCAGTTCCTATAATGAAAAACTGTTTTTT

V: TRBV6-5
size: .
J: TRBJ2-3
D: .
CDR3: CASSYSGSRTDTQYF
DNA: TGTGCCAGCAGTTACTCGGGGAGTAGAACAGATACGCAGTATTTT

V: TRBV19
size: few
J: TRBJ2-3
D: .
CDR3: CASSIVRGLVDTQYF
DNA: TGTGCCAGTAGTATAGTTCGGGGATTGGTGGATACGCAGTATTTT

V: TRBV10-1
size: many
J: TRBJ1-5
D: .
CDR3: CASRCRKAGQPQHF
DNA: TGCGCCAGCAGGTGCCGCAAGGCGGGACAGCCCCAGCATTTT

V: TRBV12-5
size: .
J: TRBJ1-2
D: .
CDR3: CASGGDTMLYGYTF
DNA: TGTGCTAGTGGGGGGGACACCATGCTCTATGGCTACACCTTC

V: TRBV2
size: .
J: TRBJ2-7
D: TRBD2
CDR3: CASSEGLADSYEQYF
DNA: TGTGCCAGCAGTGAGGGACTAGCAGACTCCTACGAGCAGTACTTC

V: TRBV28
size: .
J: TRBJ1-5
D: .
CDR3: CASSLPGSQPQHF
DNA: TGTGCCAGCAGTTTGCCAGGGTCTCAGCCCCAGCATTTT

V: TRBV5-1
size: .
J: TRBJ2-3
D: .
CDR3: CASSLGGGASTDTQYF
DNA: TGCGCCAGCAGCTTGGGAGGGGGAGCTAGCACAGATACGCAGTATTTT

V: TRBV6-1
size: once
J: TRBJ1-2
D: .
CDR3: CASSDHRRVHGYTF
DNA: TGTGCCAGCAGTGACCACAGGAGGGTCCATGGCTACACCTTC

V: TRBV9
size: .
J: TRBJ2-3
D: .
CDR3: CASSPDWGPDTDTQYF
DNA: TGTGCCAGCAGCCCGGACTGGGGGCCCGACACAGATACGCAGTATTTT

V: TRBV24-1
size: .
J: TRBJ2-3
D: TRBD1
CDR3: CATSDAGGSGDTQYF
DNA: TGTGCCACCAGTGATGCAGGGGGTTCGGGAGATACGCAGTATTTT

V: TRBV19
size: .
J: TRBJ2-7
D: .
CDR3: CASSIGQASSYEQYF
DNA: TGTGCCAGTAGTATCGGTCAGGCCAGCTCCTACGAGCAGTACTTC

V: TRBV12-5
size: .
J: TRBJ2-2
D: TRBD1
CDR3: CASGSLYDRGKSTGELFF
DNA: TGTGCTAGTGGTTCCCTATACGACAGGGGTAAGAGCACCGGGGAGCTGTTTTTT

V: TRBV28
size: .
J: TRBJ2-7
D: .
CDR3: CASSLVQGTREQYF
DNA: TGTGCCAGCAGTTTGGTACAGGGTACGCGCGAGCAGTACTTC

V: TRBV5-1
size: .
J: TRBJ1-4
D: .
CDR3: CASSLALRGRIEKLFF
DNA: TGCGCCAGCAGCTTGGCCTTGCGAGGGAGGATAGAAAAACTGTTTTTT

V: TRBV3-1/TRBV3-2
size: .
J: TRBJ2-2
D: TRBD2
CDR3: CASSQGAGTSPTGELFF
DNA: TGTGCCAGCAGCCAAGGAGCAGGGACTAGCCCCACCGGGGAGCTGTTTTTT

V: TRBV5-5
size: .
J: TRBJ1-5
D: TRBD1
CDR3: CASSLGRGRDQPQHF
DNA: TGTGCCAGCAGCTTGGGCAGGGGGCGAGATCAGCCCCAGCATTTT

V: TRBV14
size: .
J: TRBJ1-2
D: TRBD1
CDR3: CASSQAQGALNYGYTF
DNA: TGTGCCAGCAGCCAGGCTCAGGGGGCCCTTAACTATGGCTACACCTTC